The 4 T cell receptor beta chains below were found in one sample sequenced in a study of T cell responses to AZD1222 COVID-19 vaccine. Method: immunoSEQ multiplex PCR; TCRdb's copy keeps in-frame clones and lacks some. The profile shows about 120,000 clones, more than 70% of them singletons. The sequenced sample was peripheral blood, obtained on day 0 of AZD1222 vaccination. The receptors stem from an adult in good health.

The chain is built from TRBV3-1 (or the pseudogene TRBV3-2) and TRBJ2-2; 8 bases are a match to TRBD2. Germline assignment: CDR1 LGHDT and CDR2 YNNKEL (reference sequence). V gave up 1 base and J gave up 1 base; unmatched junction bases: 2. The CDR3 spans 16 residues. CDR3 coding DNA: TGTGCCAGCAGCCAAGTTGCGGGGGGGAACACCGGGGAGCTGTTTTTT. It is translated as CASSQVAGGNTGELFF.

The J gene is TRBJ1-4, the V gene TRBV5-1, with TRBD1 as a possible D gene (5 bases). CDR3 length: 14 residues. Germline CDR1 SGHRS, CDR2 YFSETQ. V was shortened by 5 bases and J by 8 bases, with 16 bases between the two germline ends. In DNA, the CDR3 is TGCGCCAGCAGGGAGGGACGGGTGGAAGAAAAACTGTTTTTT. Translation gives CASREGRVEEKLFF.

This chain joins TRBV7-6 and TRBJ2-7; 7 nucleotides match TRBD1. V lost 5 bases and J lost 5; bases outside the gene matches: 3. The CDR3 spans 12 residues. Looked up from germline, CDR1 is SGHVS and CDR2 is FNYEAQ. The CDR3 region is CASSPTGDEQYF. The CDR3 coding sequence is TGTGCCAGCAGCCCTACAGGGGACGAGCAGTACTTC.

The chain joins TRBV13 to TRBJ1-2, with D hard to call. This CDR3 is built from 12 residues. Germline lookup yields CDR1 PRHDT and CDR2 FYEKMQ (reference sequence). The V and J ends lost 5 bases and 8 bases respectively, with 12 bases between them. Here the CDR3 reads CASSLDRGGYTF. In nucleotides, the CDR3 is TGTGCCAGCAGCCTAGACCGAGGGGGCTACACCTTC.